Listed below are T cell receptor beta chains from one sample, sequenced in a study of beta chain features in type 1 diabetes. Produced via immunoSEQ multiplex PCR; TCRdb's table is partial and in-frame only. The repertoire consists of about 710,000 clones, with 11% to 15% occurring once and the leading ten covering nearly 0.04%. The sample taken for sequencing was naive CD4+ T cells from blood. Receptors originate from a young man with type 1 diabetes. CDR3s include the opening cysteine and the closing phenylalanine or tryptophan. Each record gives: V gene, clone size, D gene, J gene, CDR3 protein, CDR3 DNA. The D gene is left open where the match is weak. Expanded clones get a size class; other rows say once, few or many, or leave the size out.

>TRBV29-1|NA|NA|TRBJ1-1
CSVEGHTEAFF
TGCAGCGTTGAGGGACATACTGAAGCTTTCTTT
>TRBV4-2|few|TRBD2|TRBJ2-5
CASSRTSGEETQYF
TGTGCCAGCAGCCGGACTAGCGGGGAAGAGACCCAGTACTTC
>TRBV7-2|NA|NA|TRBJ1-2
CASSGNGGYGYTF
TGTGCCAGCAGCGGCAACGGGGGATATGGCTACACCTTC
>TRBV30|NA|NA|TRBJ2-3
CAWSASSWDTQYF
TGTGCCTGGAGTGCCTCGAGCTGGGATACGCAGTATTTT
>TRBV29-1|few|NA|TRBJ2-1
CSVDGGSSYNEQFF
TGCAGCGTTGATGGGGGGAGCTCCTACAATGAGCAGTTCTTC
>TRBV11-3|NA|NA|TRBJ2-1
CASSSRTNEQFF
TGTGCCAGCAGCTCCCGTACGAATGAGCAGTTCTTC
>TRBV7-2|few|NA|TRBJ2-5
CASSSALAEETQYF
TGTGCCAGCAGCTCCGCCCTGGCAGAAGAGACCCAGTACTTC
>TRBV29-1|few|NA|TRBJ1-1
CSVKEGSNTEAFF
TGCAGCGTTAAAGAGGGCTCGAACACTGAAGCTTTCTTT
>TRBV6-5|few|NA|TRBJ2-2
CATARALAWAGELFF
TGTGCCACCGCGAGGGCCCTAGCCTGGGCCGGGGAGCTGTTTTTT
>TRBV7-9|few|NA|TRBJ2-1
CASSLLSGAYNEQFF
TGTGCCAGCAGCTTACTAAGTGGCGCCTACAATGAGCAGTTCTTC
>TRBV6-5|NA|TRBD1|TRBJ2-3
CASSRGQSTDTQYF
TGTGCCAGCAGTAGGGGACAGTCCACAGATACGCAGTATTTT
>TRBV10-1|NA|NA|TRBJ2-4
CASSESRGLGKNIQYF
TGCGCCAGCAGTGAGTCTCGGGGGTTAGGCAAAAACATTCAGTACTTC
>TRBV28|NA|TRBD2|TRBJ2-4
CASSSGRQTSQTQYF
TGTGCCAGCAGTTCCGGTAGACAGACTAGCCAAACTCAGTACTTC
>TRBV28|NA|TRBD1|TRBJ2-7
CASSSGQGSYEQYF
TGTGCCAGCAGTTCAGGACAGGGGTCCTACGAGCAGTACTTC
>TRBV25-1|NA|TRBD1|TRBJ1-2
CASSASDRVDGYTF
TGTGCCAGCAGTGCCTCCGACAGGGTTGATGGCTACACCTTC
>TRBV29-1|NA|NA|TRBJ2-7
CSVDAAPGNEQYF
TGCAGCGTTGATGCAGCCCCCGGGAACGAGCAGTACTTC
>TRBV29-1|few|NA|TRBJ2-2
CSVEETANTGELFF
TGCAGCGTTGAAGAAACAGCGAACACCGGGGAGCTGTTTTTT